The 32 T cell receptor beta chains presented below share a single source sample, sequenced in a study of CD8 T cells in Susac syndrome. RNA amounts of about 0.5 to 1 ug underwent reverse transcription with random hexamers. TCRdb re-derived calls from the immunoSEQ multiplex PCR reads in MiXCR, one entry per CDR3 protein. The table has fewer than 200,000 distinct CDR3 sequences, approximately 94% seen once; the top ten hold 0.1% to 0.12%. The sequencing input was CD4+ T cells from PBMCs. The receptors come from a human donor with Susac syndrome.

The rearrangement links TRBV6-5 to TRBJ1-3, with D possibly matching TRBD1 (6 bases). Germline V gene sequence: CDR1 MNHEY, CDR2 SVGAGI. V was shortened by 4 bases and J by 9 bases, with 16 bases between the two germline ends. This CDR3 contains 14 residues. CDR3 in DNA: TGTGCCAGCAGTTTAATTGGGCAGGGGTCCACCATATATTTT. Its translation is CASSLIGQGSTIYF.

This clonotype was detected only a few times. The chain recombines TRBV9 with TRBJ2-7, with 8 bases that match TRBD2. The CDR3 sequence is 15 residues long. J gave up 1 base and V 0 bases, and 3 bases lay outside the gene matches. CDR1 and CDR2 (germline): SGDLS, YYNGEE. DNA of the CDR3: TGTGCCAGCAGCGTAGAAGCGGGGGTGTCCTACGAGCAGTACTTC. It codes for CASSVEAGVSYEQYF.

The CDR3 nucleotides are TGTGCCACCAGCAGTCCCAGACAGGGGCCCGGAGATACGCAGTATTTT. Residues: CATSSPRQGPGDTQYF. V gene TRBV15 combines with J gene TRBJ2-3, with 8 bases matching TRBD1. Per germline, CDR1 LNHNV and CDR2 YYDKDF (reference sequence). The CDR3 loop spans 16 amino acids. J lost 5 bases, V lost 3 bases, and 10 bases had no gene match.

The rearrangement links TRBV7-3 to TRBJ2-5; TRBD1 agrees at 8 bases. V shed 5 bases, J shed 5 bases, and the junction held 7 bases outside the gene matches. CDR1 is SGHTA, CDR2 FQGTGA, per germline. The CDR3 is made up of 14 amino acids. The CDR3 sequence is CASSRTGSGETQYF. The CDR3 nucleotides are TGTGCCAGCAGCCGGACAGGGTCAGGGGAGACCCAGTACTTC.

The chain uses TRBV20-1 and TRBJ2-1, with D possibly matching TRBD1 (5 bases). The CDR3 has 16 amino acids. Trimming took off 1 base at V and 3 bases at J, with 16 bases between the two ends. CDR1 and CDR2 from the germline V gene are DFQATT and SNEGSKA (reference sequence). The CDR3 spells CSARGPGKGFYNEQFF. As DNA, the CDR3 is TGCAGTGCTAGAGGCCCGGGTAAGGGGTTCTACAATGAGCAGTTCTTC.

The rearrangement links TRBV19 to TRBJ1-5; 7 bases are shared with TRBD1. The CDR3 is made up of 15 amino acids. Germline lookup yields CDR1 LNHDA and CDR2 SQIVND (reference sequence). Trimming took 4 bases from V and 7 from J; bases not matched to a gene: 10. CDR3 sequence (DNA): TGTGCCAGTAGTACGCCAGGGCAGGGGGGCCAGCCCCAGCATTTT. Encoded protein: CASSTPGQGGQPQHF.

The J gene is TRBJ1-2, the V gene TRBV4-1; tentatively, D is TRBD1 (6 bases). Germline loops: CDR1 MGHRA, CDR2 YSYEKL. V was trimmed by 3 bases and J by 8 bases, leaving 16 bases between them. The CDR3 contains 14 residues. The CDR3 nucleotides read TGCGCCAGCAGCCAGCAGAGGGGGTGGGACGGCTACACCTTC. As protein: CASSQQRGWDGYTF.

The chain is built from TRBV2 and TRBJ1-6; 7 positions match TRBD1. The germline gives CDR1 SNHLY, CDR2 FYNNEI. The CDR3 has 15 amino acids. V dropped 0 bases and J dropped 7; count of bases not matched to a gene: 3. The CDR3 coding sequence is TGTGCCAGCAGTGAAGCCGGGACAGCAAATTCACCCCTCCACTTT. It codes for CASSEAGTANSPLHF.

The CDR3 protein is CASDGRTGTDTQYF. CDR3 coding DNA: TGTGCCAGCGACGGCCGGACAGGCACAGATACGCAGTATTTT. The chain employs TRBV6-2 or TRBV6-3 and TRBJ2-3, with D perhaps matching TRBD1 (6 bases). Trimming removed 8 bases from V and 1 base from J, with 13 bases in between. This CDR3 has 14 amino acids. CDR1 and CDR2 (germline): MNHEY, SVGEGT.

The chain uses TRBV27 and TRBJ1-5; D is unclear. CDR3 length equals 15 residues. Germline CDR1 MNHEY, CDR2 SMNVEV (reference sequence). Trimming left V 3 bases short and J 7 bases short, with 16 bases between. CDR3 loop: CASSFAGRTNQPQHF. Written as DNA, the CDR3 is TGTGCCAGCAGTTTCGCGGGGAGGACGAACCAGCCCCAGCATTTT.

The chain uses TRBV20-1 and TRBJ1-1, with no clear D. CDR3 length: 11 residues. V lost 7 bases and J 4 bases, leaving 10 bases between the germline ends. The germline gives CDR1 DFQATT, CDR2 SNEGSKA (reference sequence). CDR3 nucleotides: TGCAGTGTTGAGGGTCCCACTGAAGCTTTCTTT. Its translation is CSVEGPTEAFF.

The V gene is TRBV4-3, the J gene TRBJ2-7; 9 nucleotides match TRBD1. The CDR3 is 15 amino acids. Germline assignment: CDR1 LGHNA and CDR2 YSLEER. The trim removed 0 bases at V and 2 bases at J, leaving 2 bases unmatched. CDR3 amino acids: CASSQDRDRAYEQYF. As DNA, the CDR3 is TGCGCCAGCAGCCAAGACCGGGACAGGGCCTACGAGCAGTACTTC.

The V and J genes are TRBV11-2 and TRBJ2-1; D is perhaps TRBD1 (5 bases). The ends were cut back, 5 bases at V and 9 bases at J, with 20 bases in the middle. CDR3 length: 15 residues. The germline gives CDR1 SGHAT, CDR2 FQNNGV. This CDR3 reads CASSTPGRRGAEQFF. The CDR3 DNA reads TGTGCCAGCAGCACACCGGGCCGAAGGGGTGCTGAGCAGTTCTTC.

This rearrangement joins TRBV18 to TRBJ1-2; a possible D gene is TRBD1 (5 bases). The CDR3 is 13 amino acids. CDR1 and CDR2 from the germline V gene are KGHSH and LQKENI. V was cut by 6 bases and J by 3 bases, with 11 bases left in between. CDR3 loop: CASSRGADYGYTF. The CDR3 DNA sequence: TGTGCCAGCTCTCGTGGGGCTGACTATGGCTACACCTTC.

The rearrangement uses TRBV29-1 and TRBJ1-1; D not resolved. The CDR3 has 13 amino acids. Trimming removed 5 bases from V and 5 bases from J, with 15 bases in between. CDR1 is SQVTM and CDR2 is ANQGSEA in the germline V gene. CDR3 loop: CSVLWVGETEAFF. For the CDR3, the DNA is TGCAGCGTTCTATGGGTTGGGGAGACTGAAGCTTTCTTT.

This chain connects TRBV7-3 to TRBJ2-1; D may be TRBD1 (5 bases). CDR1 and CDR2 (germline): SGHTA, FQGTGA. Deletions cut 5 bases from V and 4 bases from J, with 15 bases between. This CDR3 spans 15 amino acids. CDR3 sequence: CASSPGFQTYNEQFF. In nucleotides, the CDR3 is TGTGCCAGCAGCCCAGGGTTCCAGACATACAATGAGCAGTTCTTC.

This chain uses TRBV12-2 with TRBJ1-4. TRBV12-2 is annotated as a pseudogene. The CDR3 totals 16 residues. The CDR3 DNA is TGTGCAAGTCGCTTATATTGGCGGGTCGTAGGGGAAAAACTGTTTTTT. It encodes CASRLYWRVVGEKLFF.

This chain links TRBV13 with TRBJ1-3; 7 bases line up with TRBD1. Germline lookup yields CDR1 PRHDT and CDR2 FYEKMQ (reference sequence). Trimming at V came to 5 bases and at J to 4 bases, leaving 8 bases not matched to a gene. The CDR3 has 15 amino acids. Here the CDR3 reads CASSRRRQGGNTIYF. CDR3 DNA: TGTGCCAGCAGCCGCCGGAGACAGGGAGGAAACACCATATATTTT.

V is TRBV24-1 and J is TRBJ2-5; TRBD2 might be the D (5 bases). The germline gives CDR1 KGHDR, CDR2 SFDVKD. V dropped 9 bases and J dropped 5 bases, with 15 bases sitting between them. The CDR3 runs to 13 residues. The CDR3 sequence is CATPNGERETQYF. The CDR3 region has the DNA TGTGCCACCCCGAACGGGGAACGCGAGACCCAGTACTTC.

The chain employs TRBV12-3 or TRBV12-4 and TRBJ1-1; D is unresolved. This CDR3 is built from 13 residues. Trimming pared 3 bases from V and 2 bases from J, leaving 7 bases between. The CDR3 DNA sequence: TGTGCCAGCAGTTTTGAGGCAAACACTGAAGCTTTCTTT. Translation: CASSFEANTEAFF.

The chain recombines TRBV24-1 with TRBJ2-7; D possibly uses TRBD1 or TRBD2 (6 bases each). The V and J ends lost 3 bases and 2 bases respectively, with 19 bases between them. The CDR3 spans 17 residues. Germline loops: CDR1 KGHDR, CDR2 SFDVKD. The CDR3 protein is CATSDTPGEASTYEQYF. In nucleotides, the CDR3 is TGTGCCACCAGTGATACCCCAGGGGAGGCGTCCACCTACGAGCAGTACTTC.

The V call is TRBV29-1, the J call TRBJ1-1, with 8 nucleotides matching TRBD1. The ends lost 7 bases at V and 5 bases at J; junction bases unmatched: 6. The germline gives CDR1 SQVTM, CDR2 ANQGSEA. This CDR3 is 12 amino acids long. Written as DNA, the CDR3 is TGCAGCGGTTCAGGGGGCGGTACTGAAGCTTTCTTT. Amino acids: CSGSGGGTEAFF.

V gene TRBV5-5 combines with J gene TRBJ1-1; 9 bases match TRBD1. With V trimmed by 0 bases and J by 5 bases, 2 bases remained unmatched. The CDR3 runs to 14 residues. CDR1 and CDR2 (germline): SGHKS, YYEKEE (reference sequence). CDR3 nucleotides: TGTGCCAGCAGCTTGGAGGGACAGGGTACTGAAGCTTTCTTT. Protein product: CASSLEGQGTEAFF.

The V call is TRBV25-1, the J call TRBJ2-3, with TRBD1 as a possible D gene (6 bases). The V end lost 7 bases, the J end lost 2 bases, and 7 bases lay between the germline ends. Germline V gene lookup returns CDR1 MGHDK and CDR2 SYGVNS. There are 12 residues in the CDR3. In DNA, the CDR3 is TGTGCCAGCAACAGGGACACAGATACGCAGTATTTT. It yields the protein CASNRDTDTQYF.

The chain links TRBV6-1 to TRBJ1-4; 9 nucleotides agree with TRBD1. The germline gives CDR1 MNHNS, CDR2 SASEGT. After removal of 6 bases from V and 5 bases from J, the junction contained 10 bases not matched to a gene. CDR3 size: 16 residues. The CDR3 protein is CASSSHETGGNEKLFF. The CDR3 bases are TGTGCCAGCAGCTCACACGAAACAGGGGGCAATGAAAAACTGTTTTTT.

This chain uses TRBV12-5 with TRBJ1-2; no firm D call. CDR3 length equals 14 residues. Per germline, CDR1 LGHNT and CDR2 FRNRAP. Trimming took off 6 bases at V and 6 bases at J, with 17 bases between the two ends. The CDR3 coding sequence is TGTGCTAGTGGCCCCCAGTCCCCTCTCGATGGCTACACCTTC. Translation gives CASGPQSPLDGYTF.

This rearrangement joins TRBV6-5 to TRBJ2-3; 9 bases fit TRBD2. This CDR3 region has 15 residues. Unmatched junction bases numbered 10, after V lost 8 bases and J lost 4 bases. The germline CDR1 and CDR2 sequences are MNHEY and SVGAGI. CDR3 DNA sequence: TGTGCCAGCTCCTCGCGGCTAGCGGGGTCAGATACGCAGTATTTT. Protein product: CASSSRLAGSDTQYF.

This clonotype was seen just once. In nucleotides, the CDR3 is TGCGCCAGCAGCCAAGATTTGGTACATGAGCAGTTCTTC. This codes for CASSQDLVHEQFF. This sequence joins TRBV4-3 and TRBJ2-1; D uncertain. Trimming stripped 0 bases from V and 8 bases from J, with 8 bases between. From germline, CDR1 is LGHNA and CDR2 YSLEER. The CDR3 runs to 13 residues.

The chain is built from TRBV7-2 and TRBJ1-1, with D perhaps matching TRBD1 (5 bases). This CDR3 has 16 residues. The germline gives CDR1 SGHTA, CDR2 FQGNSA. The V end was cut by 5 bases, the J end by 3 bases, with 19 bases between. For the CDR3, the DNA is TGTGCCAGCAGCCCACCCTCAGGGTGGGGAGACACTGAAGCTTTCTTT. Its protein is CASSPPSGWGDTEAFF.

The rearrangement uses TRBV7-9 and TRBJ1-5, with 8 nucleotides matching TRBD1. Germline V CDR1 and CDR2: SEHNR, FQNEAQ (reference sequence). The V and J ends lost 0 bases and 2 bases, in that order; junction bases with no gene match: 3. The length of the CDR3 is 16 residues. The CDR3 bases are TGTGCCAGCAGCTTAGCTCAGGGGGCGGGCAATCAGCCCCAGCATTTT. It codes for CASSLAQGAGNQPQHF.

The chain combines TRBV3-1 with TRBJ2-7, with 7 bases fitting TRBD2. Germline loops: CDR1 LGHDT, CDR2 YNNKEL (reference sequence). This CDR3 comprises 15 residues. The V gene end was trimmed by 2 bases and the J gene end by 1 base; junction bases not matched to a gene: 5. The CDR3 here is CASSQTGGGSYEQYF. Written as DNA, the CDR3 is TGTGCCAGCAGCCAAACGGGCGGGGGATCCTACGAGCAGTACTTC.

This chain links TRBV10-3 with TRBJ1-1; the D is unclear. CDR1 is ENHRY, CDR2 SYGVKD, per germline. CDR3 size: 12 residues. Between the trimmed V and J ends, which lost 2 bases and 7 bases, there was a span of 8 bases. The CDR3 sequence: CAISETAVEAFF. As DNA, the CDR3 is TGTGCCATCAGTGAGACGGCTGTTGAAGCTTTCTTT.